Sequencing of this T cell receptor beta chain was carried out in a study of T cells in Graves' hyperthyroidism and ophthalmopathy. Findings of the study overall: A model of 13 V-J features distinguished ophthalmopathy from stable hyperthyroidism.

This CDR3 has 14 amino acids. The germline CDR1 and CDR2 sequences are MDHEN and SYDVKM. Trimming cost V 6 bases and J 0 bases, with 11 bases left between them. Those patients with uncontrolled infection, other autoimmune disease, pregnancy or lactation were excluded. TCR beta CDR3 region amplification was performed from RNA transcripts. TCR CDR3 underwent first-round RT-PCR with the HTBI primer set. TCRdb re-analysed the multiplex PCR reads in MiXCR, keeping a single row per CDR3 protein. Among about 700,000 distinct CDR3 sequences, 13% to 15% were seen once, and the ten largest hold around 9.6%. This clonotype was picked up many times. What it recognizes is unknown.

Sequencing used blood. The genes are TRBV28 and TRBJ2-5; D remains unclear. The sequence was obtained from a woman under 30 with Graves' hyperthyroidism. CDR3 protein: CASRLVGYQETQYF. The CDR3 nucleotides read TGTGCCAGCAGGCTCGTGGGTTACCAAGAGACCCAGTACTTC.